This T cell receptor (beta chain) stems from a study of blood T cell repertoires in COVID-19. Study at large: Donors in the United States, Italy and Spain gave samples during acute or convalescent COVID-19.

Authors' processing steps: Estimated nucleated cell counts came from reference gene primer amplification. Profiling relied on immunoSEQ multiplex PCR, and the TCRdb table lists in-frame clones only, not all of them. The V and J calls and clone size are taken from that table; D and trimming were inferred from the DNA. The sample lists some 170,000 clones, roughly 87% occurring once. This CDR3 has 15 residues. The V gene lost 4 bases and the J gene lost 5 bases, with 18 bases spanning the gap. Germline CDR1 reads LNHDA; CDR2 reads SQIVND (reference sequence). The TCR comes from a woman aged 70-85 years with acute or convalescent COVID-19. The rearrangement links TRBV19 to TRBJ2-7; D is possibly TRBD1 (6 bases). The sequenced sample consisted of peripheral blood. The CDR3 DNA is TGTGCCAGTAGTACCCCCCCACAGGGTGTGCACGAGCAGTACTTC. Its translation is CASSTPPQGVHEQYF. Full variable domain (outside the CDR3, taken from reference TRBV19 and TRBJ2-7): DGGITQSPKYLFRKEGQNVTLSCEQNLNHDAMYWYRQDPGQGLRLIYYSQIVNDFQKGDIAEGYSVSREKKESFPLTVTSAQKNPTAFYLCASSTPPQGVHEQYFGPGTRLTVT.